The clone carrying this T cell receptor (beta chain) is a singleton in its sample. Its antigen is unidentified. This table comes from immunoSEQ multiplex PCR, and its TCRdb copy is limited to in-frame clones, with some not included. This table holds approximately 5,000 clones, 75% to 85% found once. Between the mid-2010s and the late 2010s, patients underwent resection in Japan or China. The sample comes from a study of immune evolution from preneoplasia to lung adenocarcinoma. The study's findings and limits: Normal lung had the highest top T cell clone frequencies. Clonality was highest in normal lung, lower in later-stage lesions apparently.

With 2 bases removed from V and 5 bases from J, the gap between germline ends came to 9 bases. CDR1 and CDR2 from the germline V gene are LNHDA and SQIVND (reference sequence). CDR3 size: 13 residues. This clonotype originated in a donor older than 65 with lung adenocarcinoma. Material: FFPE adjacent normal lung tissue. V gene TRBV19 combines with J gene TRBJ2-5, with unresolved D. In DNA form, the CDR3 reads TGTGCCAGTAGTATAATGGATTCCGAGACCCAGTACTTC. Its protein is CASSIMDSETQYF.